This TCR beta chain was captured in a study of blood T cell repertoires in COVID-19. Study details: From the United States, Italy and Spain came samples of acute and convalescent COVID-19.

Original processing notes: Amplification with reference gene primers provided the estimates of nucleated cell counts. TCRdb keeps only in-frame clones here, not all; method: immunoSEQ multiplex PCR. Clone size and V and J calls were adopted from that table, with D and trimming inferred from the DNA. The data hold almost 200,000 clones, with roughly 80% observed a single time. The germline V gene has CDR1 ENHRY and CDR2 SYGVKD. The CDR3 is made up of 12 amino acids. V was pared by 3 bases and J by 4 bases, with 6 bases between. Enrolment of Seattle patients took place during active infection, and they were followed longitudinally.

This TCR was recovered from a man aged 55-75 years with COVID-19, enrolled during active disease. The sequencing sample was made of peripheral blood. The chain uses TRBV10-3 and TRBJ2-5; a possible D gene is TRBD2 (5 bases). The CDR3 loop reads CAISDEGETQYF. The CDR3 region has the DNA TGTGCCATCAGTGACGAGGGAGAGACCCAGTACTTC.